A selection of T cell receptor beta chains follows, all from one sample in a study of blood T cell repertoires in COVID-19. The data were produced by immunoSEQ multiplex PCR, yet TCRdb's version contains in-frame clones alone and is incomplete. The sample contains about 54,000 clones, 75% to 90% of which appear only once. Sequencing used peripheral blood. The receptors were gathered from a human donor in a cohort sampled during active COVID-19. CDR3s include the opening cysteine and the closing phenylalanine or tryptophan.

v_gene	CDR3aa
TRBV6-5	CASSRESEAFF
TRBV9	CASSLYGDSNYGYTF
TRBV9	CASSITSGTSYNEQFF
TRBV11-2	CASSLVGRGANVLTF
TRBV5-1	CASSLEGANTDTQYF
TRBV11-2	CASSLGLADLNYEQYF
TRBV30	CAWSPGGAPGYTF
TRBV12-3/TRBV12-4	CASRTGVQPQHF
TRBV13	CASSDLRGVYGYTF
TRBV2	CASSEGHGNTIYF
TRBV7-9	CASSGEGTSGYYGYTF
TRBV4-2	CASSQDKRGGTLHF
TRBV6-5	CASTTGTFEPLHF
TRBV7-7	CASSLAQAGGEQFF
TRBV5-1	CASSKPEQGAAGANVLTF
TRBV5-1	CASSPGDRGYEQYF
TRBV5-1	CASSLVQGQETQYF
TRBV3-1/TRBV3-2	CASSQNAYRDREMNTEAFF
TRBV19	CASSIQARLTNTGELFF
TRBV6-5	CASSGVRHTEAFF
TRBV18	CASSPQRETQYF
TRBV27	CAGEGDTEAFF
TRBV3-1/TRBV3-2	CASSQLDRDLKQYF
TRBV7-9	CASSFSAGQGAVEQFF
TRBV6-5	CASSYQRGVETQYF
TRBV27	CASRGYGGSGQANEKLFF
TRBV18	CASSPSREYEQFF
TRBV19	CASSSDKNTEAFF
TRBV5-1	CASSLGQANSGNTIYF
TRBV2	CARSGTGGHSNQPQHF
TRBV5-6	CASSLPTGPPETQYF
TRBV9	CASSGTGGSYNEQFF
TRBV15	CATSRGGDQETQYF